This T cell receptor (beta chain) emerged from a study of OX40 agonist ivuxolimab in advanced cancers. Whole-study context: Ivuxolimab was delivered to patients intravenously every 2 weeks at doses spanning 0.01 to 10 mg/kg. Study conclusions and caveats: By week 6 at 0.1 to 3.0 mg/kg, blood CD4+ and CD8+ T cells had expanded clonally. Part of the nonresponder group also had normalized T-cell clonal expansion that was low.

Germline CDR1 MNHEY, CDR2 SMNVEV (reference sequence). The CDR3 spans 14 residues. V lost 3 bases and J lost 2; bases outside the gene matches: 3. Details on this clone: Antigen: not known.

Libraries were prepared by immunoSEQ multiplex PCR; TCRdb keeps only in-frame clonotypes and omits some of them. This table has fewer than 80,000 clones, around 89% appearing once. If patients had autoimmune disease history or systemic immunosuppression, they were excluded. This sequence joins TRBV27 and TRBJ2-7; 8 nucleotides agree with TRBD2. This receptor was identified in an adult with an advanced solid tumor such as melanoma, head and neck, liver or kidney cancer. The input for sequencing was CD4+ or CD8+ T cells sorted from blood, taken in a trial of the OX40 agonist ivuxolimab. CDR3 residues: CASSFVGRAYEQYF. DNA of the CDR3: TGTGCCAGCAGTTTTGTCGGGAGGGCCTACGAGCAGTACTTC.